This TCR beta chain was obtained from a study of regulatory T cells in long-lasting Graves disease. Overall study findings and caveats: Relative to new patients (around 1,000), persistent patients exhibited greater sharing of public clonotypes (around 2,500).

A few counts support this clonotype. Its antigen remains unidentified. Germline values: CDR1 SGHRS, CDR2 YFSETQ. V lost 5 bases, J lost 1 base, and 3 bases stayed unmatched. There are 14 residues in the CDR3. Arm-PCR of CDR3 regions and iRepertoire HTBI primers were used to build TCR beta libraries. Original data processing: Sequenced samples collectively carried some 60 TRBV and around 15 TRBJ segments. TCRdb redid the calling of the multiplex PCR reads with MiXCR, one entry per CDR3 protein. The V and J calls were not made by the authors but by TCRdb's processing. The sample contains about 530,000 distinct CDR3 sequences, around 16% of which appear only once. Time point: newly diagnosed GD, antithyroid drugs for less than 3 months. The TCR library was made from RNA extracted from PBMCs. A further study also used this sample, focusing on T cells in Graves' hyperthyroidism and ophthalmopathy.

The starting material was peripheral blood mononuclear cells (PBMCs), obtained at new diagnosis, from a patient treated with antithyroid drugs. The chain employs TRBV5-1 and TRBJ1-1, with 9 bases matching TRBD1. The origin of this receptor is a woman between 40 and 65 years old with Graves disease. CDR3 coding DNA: TGCGCCAGCAGATCGGGACAGGGGAACACTGAAGCTTTCTTT. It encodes CASRSGQGNTEAFF.